The clone carrying this T cell receptor (beta chain) was counted at least ten times. The sample originates from a study of spatial heterogeneity in lung cancer. Study information: Follow-up PBMC samples were sequenced when available, at a median of around 23 months after resection.

Time point described: blood at routine non-recurrence follow-up after resection. No cells were sorted before sequencing. The whole RNA sequenced was extracted from tumor, nontumor lung or frozen PBMC. Germline-derived CDR1 and CDR2 are ENHRY and SYGVKD. Between the trimmed V and J ends, which lost 5 bases and 2 bases, there was a span of 13 bases. This CDR3 spans 16 amino acids. Every TCR cDNA molecule carried a tag that served as a unique molecular identifier. From the 5' RACE reads, TCRdb called clonotypes with MiXCR, one entry per CDR3 protein. The sample includes 55,000 to 75,000 distinct CDR3 sequences, about 9.5% of them seen just once.

The sequence came from a female donor with early-stage non-small cell lung cancer. The V and J genes are TRBV10-3 and TRBJ2-6; D gene unclear. Sequencing used PBMCs, obtained at follow-up. CDR3 loop: CAISSPELAGANVLTF. The CDR3 nucleotides are TGTGCCATCAGTTCCCCGGAGCTAGCTGGGGCCAACGTCCTGACTTTC.